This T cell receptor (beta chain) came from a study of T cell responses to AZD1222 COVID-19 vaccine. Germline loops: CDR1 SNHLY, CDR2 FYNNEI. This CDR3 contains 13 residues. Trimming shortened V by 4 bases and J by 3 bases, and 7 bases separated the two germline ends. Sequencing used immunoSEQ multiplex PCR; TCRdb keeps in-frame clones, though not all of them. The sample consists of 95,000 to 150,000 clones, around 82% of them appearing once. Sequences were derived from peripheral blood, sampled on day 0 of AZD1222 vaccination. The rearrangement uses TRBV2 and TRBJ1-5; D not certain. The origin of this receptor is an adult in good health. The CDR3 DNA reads TGTGCCAGCAGTGGCTCCCCCAATCAGCCCCAGCATTTT. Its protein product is CASSGSPNQPQHF.